This is a list of T cell receptor beta chains from one sample in a study of control samples from healthy donors and cancer patients. TCRdb keeps only in-frame clones here, not all; method: immunoSEQ multiplex PCR. The sample has some 100,000 clones, approximately 92% seen once. Sequences were obtained from blood. The receptor set was obtained from a human donor in good health. The donor label of this sample is uncertain. CDR3s include the opening cysteine and the closing phenylalanine or tryptophan.

V gene	J gene	CDR3 protein
TRBV7-8	TRBJ2-1	CASSLEGTSLNEQFF
TRBV5-1	TRBJ2-6	CASSLALLINSGANVLTF
TRBV9	TRBJ2-3	CASSATLGGASITDTQYF
TRBV5-1	TRBJ1-4	CASSLKTNEKLFF
TRBV14	TRBJ1-2	CASSPWTLNYGYTF
TRBV6-1	TRBJ1-5	CASSGPGQGLLGNQPQHF
TRBV6-1	TRBJ2-1	CASSVFRRGSSSYNEQFF
TRBV11-2	TRBJ1-6	CASSARGQINSPLHF
TRBV7-2	TRBJ2-1	CASSRGPYNEQFF
TRBV5-1	TRBJ1-1	CASSFGSVNTEAFF
TRBV28	TRBJ2-7	CASSPSRGLSYEQYF
TRBV5-4	TRBJ1-1	CASSIPGRGTNTEAFF
TRBV12-3/TRBV12-4	TRBJ1-2	CASSLLNYGYTF
TRBV18	TRBJ1-1	CASSPGQGVTEAFF
TRBV4-2	TRBJ2-1	CASSQEGSYNEQFF
TRBV27	TRBJ2-3	CASSFGGGATGTQYF
TRBV28	TRBJ1-6	CASSFLDRGLYNSPLHF
TRBV12-5	TRBJ1-4	CASGLGFEEPQATNEKLFF
TRBV12-3/TRBV12-4	TRBJ1-1	CASSLVGGSSFF
TRBV6-5	TRBJ2-5	CASSRAGGQETQYF
TRBV7-2	TRBJ1-2	CASSLGTTSGYTF
TRBV19	TRBJ2-1	CASSIQGKYEQFF
TRBV9	TRBJ1-2	CASSADNYYGYTF
TRBV19	TRBJ2-3	CASSIPTGSDTQYF
TRBV5-1	TRBJ1-1	CASSLVGGPNTEAFF
TRBV6-6	TRBJ2-7	CASRGAASYEQYF
TRBV2	TRBJ1-2	CASSEKQTYGYTF
TRBV5-3	TRBJ1-2	CARSPWTGGALKGYTF
TRBV12-5	TRBJ2-1	CASGRGEGQQFF
TRBV12-3/TRBV12-4	TRBJ1-1	CASSLIGDTEAFF
TRBV12-5	TRBJ1-4	CASGLVLPLLTGSPTNEKLFF
TRBV6-2/TRBV6-3	TRBJ1-1	CASSYRRVSEAFF
TRBV7-9	TRBJ1-5	CASSLQGGGNQPQHF
TRBV10-3	TRBJ2-6	CATGRRDRGAIGANVLTF
TRBV5-1	TRBJ2-5	CASTPEGDGETQYF
TRBV6-5	TRBJ1-2	CASMTTGQGNYGYTF
TRBV5-1	TRBJ1-1	CASSGSGGTEAFF
TRBV11-3	TRBJ2-1	CASSQTHNEQFF
TRBV19	TRBJ1-1	CASSPGTAEAFF
TRBV6-5	TRBJ2-1	CASSSLTRGRNEQFF
TRBV9	TRBJ1-2	CASSVALDPYNGHTF
TRBV24-1	TRBJ1-2	CATRWGRTYGYTF
TRBV6-5	TRBJ1-5	CASSGTGESNQPQHF
TRBV5-8	TRBJ2-1	CASSLELGEGAYNEQFF
TRBV6-5	TRBJ1-4	CASSYSFGQLNEKLFF
TRBV25-1	TRBJ1-6	CASSVPGTVASPLHF
TRBV3-1/TRBV3-2	TRBJ1-3	CASSQAGTAGNTIYF
TRBV6-6	TRBJ1-1	CASSDRGLDTEAFF
TRBV19	TRBJ2-1	CASSIAWVYNEQFF
TRBV3-1/TRBV3-2	TRBJ2-3	CASSHREDTQYF
TRBV11-2	TRBJ2-2	CASSRQGAIGELFF
TRBV29-1	TRBJ2-5	CSVVASGGRIVTQYF
TRBV10-1	TRBJ1-3	CASSETTGATTIYF
TRBV5-1	TRBJ2-2	CASSFGATGELFF